A selection of T cell receptor beta chains follows, all from one sample in a study of blood T cell repertoires in COVID-19. The protocol was immunoSEQ multiplex PCR, while the TCRdb copy is restricted to in-frame clones and leaves out a portion. The sample includes roughly 400,000 clones, approximately 85% of them seen just once. Sequenced: PBMCs or T cells enriched from blood (not recorded which). These receptors were obtained from a middle-aged woman with acute COVID-19. Both conserved end residues are trimmed from each CDR3.

J: TRBJ2-2
V: TRBV19
CDR3: ASSIVRYSSGGELF

J: TRBJ1-2
V: TRBV24-1
CDR3: ATSDPDRGPYGYT

J: TRBJ1-1
V: TRBV5-6
CDR3: ASSLAGGTKTEAF

J: TRBJ1-1
V: TRBV24-1
CDR3: ATRGSNTEAF

J: TRBJ1-5
V: TRBV5-5
CDR3: ASSLDQGARGQPQH

J: TRBJ1-1
V: TRBV10-3
CDR3: AISDGKRNTEAF

J: TRBJ1-2
V: TRBV15
CDR3: ATSSGLKLDGYT

J: TRBJ2-2
V: TRBV11-3
CDR3: ASSLVLGAGELF

J: TRBJ2-7
V: TRBV7-2
CDR3: ASSQGLIPLYEQY

J: TRBJ1-1
V: TRBV19
CDR3: ASSILAALNTEAF

J: TRBJ1-1
V: TRBV9
CDR3: ASSVGTGDSTEAF

J: TRBJ1-6
V: TRBV10-3
CDR3: AISESRGLGSPLH

J: TRBJ2-2
V: TRBV19
CDR3: ASSSETGGDGELF

J: TRBJ2-5
V: TRBV19
CDR3: ASGLAGTQY

J: TRBJ2-7
V: TRBV29-1
CDR3: SVEASAASYEQY

J: TRBJ1-1
V: TRBV2
CDR3: ASSAGLNTEAF

J: TRBJ1-2
V: TRBV6-1
CDR3: ASSEAGDFYGYT

J: TRBJ2-5
V: TRBV11-2
CDR3: ASSLVGGGEETQY

J: TRBJ2-3
V: TRBV10-1
CDR3: ASSEGSAADHGDTQY

J: TRBJ1-5
V: TRBV19
CDR3: ASSMGQGFRQPQH

J: TRBJ1-5
V: TRBV10-3
CDR3: AISSSINQPQH

J: TRBJ2-3
V: TRBV18
CDR3: ASSPPETGGTDTQY

J: TRBJ2-5
V: TRBV2
CDR3: ASRDDQWTSAQETQY

J: TRBJ2-7
V: TRBV19
CDR3: ASSSRTGTYEQY

J: TRBJ1-2
V: TRBV5-6
CDR3: ASSYGQEDYGYT

J: TRBJ1-6
V: TRBV9
CDR3: ASSVGGSPLH

J: TRBJ1-2
V: TRBV19
CDR3: ASSSNPGNRGYT

J: TRBJ1-1
V: TRBV27
CDR3: ASRLGTGNTEAF

J: TRBJ1-5
V: TRBV5-6
CDR3: ASSFHPDSGQPQH

J: TRBJ1-2
V: TRBV2
CDR3: ASRQRDGYT

J: TRBJ2-3
V: TRBV5-8
CDR3: ASRPEGTDTQY

J: TRBJ1-5
V: TRBV19
CDR3: ASSISREQPQH

J: TRBJ2-5
V: TRBV12-5
CDR3: ASSAGVEETQY

J: TRBJ2-7
V: TRBV24-1
CDR3: ATSDLLEQY

J: TRBJ2-1
V: TRBV4-1
CDR3: ASSHLAGSYNEQF

J: TRBJ2-7
V: TRBV27
CDR3: ASSFSAGGLLEQY

J: TRBJ1-5
V: TRBV7-9
CDR3: ASSPQGYSNQPQH

J: TRBJ1-1
V: TRBV12-3/TRBV12-4
CDR3: ASSPARGIEAF

J: TRBJ1-3
V: TRBV4-2
CDR3: ASSHSLTGSPGNTIY

J: TRBJ1-2
V: TRBV3-1/TRBV3-2
CDR3: ASSSGDGYT

J: TRBJ1-2
V: TRBV5-4
CDR3: ASSSLRQGARGYT

J: TRBJ2-2
V: TRBV29-1
CDR3: SVAGGPYTGELF

J: TRBJ2-3
V: TRBV6-5
CDR3: ASKQGTSTDTQY

J: TRBJ2-2
V: TRBV24-1
CDR3: ATQRQANTGELF

J: TRBJ2-4
V: TRBV27
CDR3: ASGIRGTDKNIQY

J: TRBJ2-1
V: TRBV3-1/TRBV3-2
CDR3: ASSHNSGGVRDEQF

J: TRBJ1-2
V: TRBV4-1
CDR3: ASSQGDRNYGYT

J: TRBJ2-2
V: TRBV2
CDR3: ARQGGTGELF

J: TRBJ2-1
V: TRBV6-1
CDR3: ASSETLGLAGGSDEQF

J: TRBJ2-3
V: TRBV18
CDR3: ASSPRSGRTDTQY

J: TRBJ2-3
V: TRBV3-1/TRBV3-2
CDR3: ASSQTSGGGRGQY

J: TRBJ1-1
V: TRBV18
CDR3: ASSHSAGVPEAF

J: TRBJ1-4
V: TRBV19
CDR3: ASSDRDAANEKLF

J: TRBJ1-3
V: TRBV5-1
CDR3: ASSLEQGSGNTIY

J: TRBJ1-1
V: TRBV30
CDR3: ACGPGGEAF